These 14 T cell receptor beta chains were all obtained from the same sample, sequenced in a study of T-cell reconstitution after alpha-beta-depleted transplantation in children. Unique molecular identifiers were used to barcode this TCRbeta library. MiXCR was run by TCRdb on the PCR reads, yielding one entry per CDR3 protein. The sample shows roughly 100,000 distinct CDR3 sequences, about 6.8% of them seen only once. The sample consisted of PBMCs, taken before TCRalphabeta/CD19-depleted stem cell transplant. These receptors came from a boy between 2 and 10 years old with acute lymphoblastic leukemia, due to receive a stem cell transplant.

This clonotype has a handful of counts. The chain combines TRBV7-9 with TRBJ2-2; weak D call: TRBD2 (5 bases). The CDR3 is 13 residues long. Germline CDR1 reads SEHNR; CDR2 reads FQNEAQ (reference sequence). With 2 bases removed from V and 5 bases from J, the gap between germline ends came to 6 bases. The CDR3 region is CASSLRETGELFF. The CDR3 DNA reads TGTGCCAGCAGCTTAAGGGAGACCGGGGAGCTGTTTTTT.

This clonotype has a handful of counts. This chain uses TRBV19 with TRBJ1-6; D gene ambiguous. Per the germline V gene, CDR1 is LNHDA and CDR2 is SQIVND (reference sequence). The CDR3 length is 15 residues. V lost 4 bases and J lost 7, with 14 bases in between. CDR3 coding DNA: TGTGCCAGTAGTACCGAGGGTCCTCTGAATTCACCCCTCCACTTT. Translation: CASSTEGPLNSPLHF.

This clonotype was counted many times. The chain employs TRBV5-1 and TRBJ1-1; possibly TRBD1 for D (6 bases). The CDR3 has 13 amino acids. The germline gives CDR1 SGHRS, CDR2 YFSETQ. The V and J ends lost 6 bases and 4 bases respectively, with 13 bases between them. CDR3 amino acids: CASIGTLFTEAFF. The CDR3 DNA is TGCGCCAGCATCGGGACATTATTCACTGAAGCTTTCTTT. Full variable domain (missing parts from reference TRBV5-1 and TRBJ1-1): KAGVTQTPRYLIKTRGQQVTLSCSPISGHRSVSWYQQTPGQGLQFLFEYFSETQRNKGNFPGRFSGRQFSNSRSEMNVSTLELGDSALYLCASIGTLFTEAFFGQGTRLTVV.

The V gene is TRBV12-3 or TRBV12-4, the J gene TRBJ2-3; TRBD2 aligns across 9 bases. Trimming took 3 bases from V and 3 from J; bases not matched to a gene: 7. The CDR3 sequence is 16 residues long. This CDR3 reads CASSFSAGGRTDTQYF. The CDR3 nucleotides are TGTGCCAGCAGTTTTTCCGCGGGGGGGAGGACAGATACGCAGTATTTT.

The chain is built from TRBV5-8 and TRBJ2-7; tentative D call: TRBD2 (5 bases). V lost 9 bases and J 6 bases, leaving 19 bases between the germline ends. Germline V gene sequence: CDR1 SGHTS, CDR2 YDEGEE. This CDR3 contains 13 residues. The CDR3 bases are TGTGCCACCGCCGGACTTATCTACTCCGAGCAGTACTTC. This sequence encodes CATAGLIYSEQYF. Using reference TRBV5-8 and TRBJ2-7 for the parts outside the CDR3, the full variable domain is EAGVTQSPTHLIKTRGQQATLRCSPISGHTSVYWYQQALGLGLQFLLWYDEGEERNRGNFPPRFSGRQFPNYSSELNVNALELEDSALYLCATAGLIYSEQYFGPGTRLTVT.

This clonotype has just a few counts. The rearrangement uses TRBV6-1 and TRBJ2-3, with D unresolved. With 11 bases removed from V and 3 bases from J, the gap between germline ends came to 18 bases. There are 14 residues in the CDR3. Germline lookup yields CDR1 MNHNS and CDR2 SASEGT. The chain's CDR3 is CAASASFGTDTQYF. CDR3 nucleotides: TGTGCCGCCAGCGCCAGCTTCGGAACAGATACGCAGTATTTT.

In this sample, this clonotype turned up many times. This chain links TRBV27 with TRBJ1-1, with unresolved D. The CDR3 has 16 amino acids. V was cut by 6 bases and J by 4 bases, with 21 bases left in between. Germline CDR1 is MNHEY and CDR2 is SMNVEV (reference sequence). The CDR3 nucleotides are TGTGCCAGCAGGCCCCCTTTTTATGGTCTTAGCACTGAAGCTTTCTTT. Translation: CASRPPFYGLSTEAFF.

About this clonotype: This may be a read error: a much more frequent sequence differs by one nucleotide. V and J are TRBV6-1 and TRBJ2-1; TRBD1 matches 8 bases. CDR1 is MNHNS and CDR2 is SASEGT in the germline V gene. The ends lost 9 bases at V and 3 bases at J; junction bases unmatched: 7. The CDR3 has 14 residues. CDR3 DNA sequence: TGTGCCAGTGGTCATGACAGGGGCTACAATGAGCAGTTCTTC. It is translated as CASGHDRGYNEQFF.

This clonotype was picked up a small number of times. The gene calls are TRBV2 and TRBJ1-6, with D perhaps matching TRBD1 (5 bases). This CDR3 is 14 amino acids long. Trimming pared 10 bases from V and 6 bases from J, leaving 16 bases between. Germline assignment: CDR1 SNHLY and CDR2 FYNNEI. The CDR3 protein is CAKRASQGNSPLHF. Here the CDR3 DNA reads TGTGCCAAGAGGGCGTCTCAGGGTAATTCACCCCTCCACTTT.

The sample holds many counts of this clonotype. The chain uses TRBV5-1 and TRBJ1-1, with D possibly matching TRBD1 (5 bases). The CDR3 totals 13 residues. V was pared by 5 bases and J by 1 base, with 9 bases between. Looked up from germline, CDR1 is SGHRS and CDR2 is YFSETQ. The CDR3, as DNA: TGCGCCAGCAGGAATACAGGGAACACTGAAGCTTTCTTT. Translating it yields CASRNTGNTEAFF. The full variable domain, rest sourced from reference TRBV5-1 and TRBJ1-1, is KAGVTQTPRYLIKTRGQQVTLSCSPISGHRSVSWYQQTPGQGLQFLFEYFSETQRNKGNFPGRFSGRQFSNSRSEMNVSTLELGDSALYLCASRNTGNTEAFFGQGTRLTVV.

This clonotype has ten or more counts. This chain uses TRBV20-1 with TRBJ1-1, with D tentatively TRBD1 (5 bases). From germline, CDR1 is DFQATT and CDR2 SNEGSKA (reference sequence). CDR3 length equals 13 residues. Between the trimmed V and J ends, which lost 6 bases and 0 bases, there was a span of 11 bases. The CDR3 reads CSAPGRMNTEAFF. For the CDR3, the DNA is TGCAGTGCCCCGGGACGGATGAACACTGAAGCTTTCTTT.

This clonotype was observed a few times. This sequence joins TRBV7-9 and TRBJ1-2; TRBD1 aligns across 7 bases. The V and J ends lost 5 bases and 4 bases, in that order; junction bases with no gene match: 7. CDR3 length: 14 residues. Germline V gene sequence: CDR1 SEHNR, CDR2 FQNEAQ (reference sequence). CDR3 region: CASSLGQDFYGYTF. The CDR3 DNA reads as TGTGCCAGCAGCCTAGGACAGGACTTCTATGGCTACACCTTC.

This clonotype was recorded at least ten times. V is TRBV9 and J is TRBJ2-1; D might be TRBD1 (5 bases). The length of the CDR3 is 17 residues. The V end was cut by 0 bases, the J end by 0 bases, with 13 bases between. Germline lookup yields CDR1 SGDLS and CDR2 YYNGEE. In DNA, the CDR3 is TGTGCCAGCAGCGTAGTGGAAGGACATAGCTCCTACAATGAGCAGTTCTTC. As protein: CASSVVEGHSSYNEQFF.

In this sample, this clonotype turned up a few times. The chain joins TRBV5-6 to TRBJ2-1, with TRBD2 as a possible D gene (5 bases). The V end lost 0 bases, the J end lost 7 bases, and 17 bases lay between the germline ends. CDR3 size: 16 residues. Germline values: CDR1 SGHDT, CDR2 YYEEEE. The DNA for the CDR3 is TGTGCCAGCAGCTTGGTTCGGGGATTAAGTAAAAATGAGCAGTTCTTC. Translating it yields CASSLVRGLSKNEQFF.